A single T cell receptor beta chain is shown here with its context. Germline assignment: CDR1 SNHLY and CDR2 FYNNEI. V lost 1 base and J lost 4, with 7 bases in between. The CDR3 length is 13 residues. Some clones are missing from TCRdb's copy, which holds only in-frame ones; the method was immunoSEQ multiplex PCR. Of roughly 340,000 clones in the sample, 80% to 90% were seen once. The data belong to a study of blood T cell repertoires in COVID-19. Study summary: There were acute and convalescent COVID-19 samples, and they came from the United States, Italy and Spain.

The chain is built from TRBV2 and TRBJ1-2; D remains ambiguous. The source of this sequence is a woman aged 25 to 39 with COVID-19, enrolled during active disease. Specimen: peripheral blood. The CDR3 DNA reads TGTGCCAGCAGTGAAGTCAGGTCCTATGGCTACACCTTC. Translated: CASSEVRSYGYTF. Together with reference TRBV2 and TRBJ1-2, the CDR3 gives the full variable domain: EPEVTQTPSHQVTQMGQEVILRCVPISNHLYFYWYRQILGQKVEFLVSFYNNEISEKSEIFDDQFSVERPDGSNFTLKIRSTKLEDSAMYFCASSEVRSYGYTFGSGTRLTVV.